This entry is about one T cell receptor beta chain. This record comes from a study of blood T cells in healthy people across ages. A second PCR, run for about 7 to 12 cycles, used a sample-barcoded 5' primer plus a J-beta primer mix. One entry per CDR3 protein, called by TCRdb with MiXCR from the 5' RACE reads. The sample contains roughly 2 million distinct CDR3 sequences, around half of which appear only once. This CDR3 is 14 amino acids long. Germline CDR1 and CDR2: SGHRS and YFSETQ. V shed 4 bases and J shed 2 bases, with 13 bases lying between them. Sequences were obtained from blood. The chain is built from TRBV5-1 and TRBJ2-7, with D possibly being TRBD2 (5 bases). The sequence was collected from a woman in her 40s in good health. The chain's CDR3 is CASSHTGSPYEQYF. In DNA, the CDR3 is TGCGCCAGCAGCCATACGGGGAGCCCCTACGAGCAGTACTTC. Full variable domain (missing parts from reference TRBV5-1 and TRBJ2-7): KAGVTQTPRYLIKTRGQQVTLSCSPISGHRSVSWYQQTPGQGLQFLFEYFSETQRNKGNFPGRFSGRQFSNSRSEMNVSTLELGDSALYLCASSHTGSPYEQYFGPGTRLTVT.